The 17 T cell receptor beta chains presented below share a single source sample, sequenced in a study of T cells in Graves' hyperthyroidism and ophthalmopathy. Authors of the study amplified TCR beta CDR3 regions from RNA transcripts. During a first-round RT-PCR of the TCR CDR3, the HTBI primer set was used. Each CDR3 protein is one row after TCRdb ran MiXCR on the multiplex PCR reads. This table holds more than 250,000 distinct CDR3 sequences, roughly 15% found once. Sequences were obtained from blood. Every receptor here comes from a woman aged 45-60 years with Graves' hyperthyroidism that later progressed to Graves' ophthalmopathy.

This clonotype was detected many times. This chain uses TRBV28 with TRBJ1-2, with D possibly TRBD1 on 6 matching bases. Germline CDR1 is MDHEN and CDR2 is SYDVKM. The CDR3 has 15 residues. V dropped 6 bases and J dropped 0 bases, with 14 bases sitting between them. The CDR3, as DNA: TGTGCCAGCAGAATAGGGGGACAAGCTAACTATGGCTACACCTTC. Translation gives CASRIGGQANYGYTF.

This clonotype was detected many times. This chain uses TRBV2 with TRBJ2-3; D ambiguous. Trimming took off 7 bases at V and 1 base at J, with 15 bases between the two ends. The CDR3 covers 15 residues. CDR1 is SNHLY, CDR2 FYNNEI, per germline. The CDR3, as DNA: TGTGCCAGCATAATTAAGTTCCCTGGCACAGATACGCAGTATTTT. This encodes CASIIKFPGTDTQYF.

This clonotype was seen repeatedly, ten times or more. V usage is TRBV27 and J usage is TRBJ1-2, with D unclear. Germline loops: CDR1 MNHEY, CDR2 SMNVEV (reference sequence). The CDR3 extends over 14 amino acids. The V end was cut by 2 bases, the J end by 1 base, with 8 bases between. The CDR3 spells CASSLNSFNYGYTF. The DNA for the CDR3 is TGTGCCAGCAGTTTAAACTCCTTTAACTATGGCTACACCTTC.

This clonotype was counted ten times or more. The genes are TRBV9 and TRBJ2-7; weak D call: TRBD2 (7 bases). The CDR3 is made up of 12 amino acids. CDR1 and CDR2 (germline): SGDLS, YYNGEE. Trimming removed 3 bases at V and 5 bases at J, with 9 bases between. CDR3 loop: CASSEGGHEQYF. The CDR3 nucleotides read TGTGCCAGCAGCGAGGGGGGGCACGAGCAGTACTTC.

Regarding this clonotype: A clone one base away is much larger, so this may be a read error. The rearrangement links TRBV6-2 or TRBV6-3 to TRBJ1-5; D call uncertain. This CDR3 is 16 amino acids long. The V end lost 0 bases, the J end lost 0 bases, and 9 bases lay between the germline ends. CDR1 MNHEY and CDR2 SVGEGT come from the germline V gene. The CDR3 DNA sequence: TGTGCCAGCAGTTACTCGCCGTGGGGTAGCAATCAGCCCCAGCATTTT. Translating it yields CASSYSPWGSNQPQHF.

The chain links TRBV30 to TRBJ2-3; D is possibly TRBD2 (5 bases). Germline CDR1 is GTSNPN and CDR2 is SVGIG (reference sequence). V lost 0 bases and J 11 bases, leaving 9 bases between the germline ends. The CDR3 contains 11 residues. The CDR3 nucleotides read TGTGCCTGGAGTGTACTTCGGGAGCAGTATTTT. It encodes CAWSVLREQYF.

The sample holds many counts of this clonotype. The genes are TRBV3-1 and TRBJ2-7; D not resolved. V lost 0 bases and J lost 6, with 9 bases in between. The CDR3 length is 13 residues. Germline loops: CDR1 LGHDT, CDR2 YNNKEL (reference sequence). The CDR3 nucleotides read TGTGCCAGCAGCCAAGAAGACCCCCTCGAGCAGTACTTC. This encodes CASSQEDPLEQYF.

There are many counts of this clonotype. The chain couples TRBV6-2 or TRBV6-3 to TRBJ1-5; D is unclear. Germline loops: CDR1 MNHEY, CDR2 SVGEGT. Trimming stripped 2 bases from V and 0 bases from J, with 14 bases between. The CDR3 runs 17 residues. CDR3 DNA: TGTGCCAGCAGTTACCGTCCGGGCAGGCGTAGCAATCAGCCCCAGCATTTT. Translating it yields CASSYRPGRRSNQPQHF.

This clonotype appeared many times. The chain is built from TRBV14 and TRBJ2-7; TRBD2 matches 10 bases. The CDR3 consists of 15 residues. Germline CDR1 reads SGHDN; CDR2 reads FVKESK. The V gene end was trimmed by 1 base and the J gene end by 3 bases; junction bases not matched to a gene: 3. The CDR3 DNA is TGTGCCAGCAGCCAAGGTACTAGCGGGATCTACGAGCAGTACTTC. Its protein is CASSQGTSGIYEQYF.

At least ten counts were recorded for this clonotype. The gene calls are TRBV28 and TRBJ2-7; 11 nucleotides line up with TRBD2. Germline V gene lookup returns CDR1 MDHEN and CDR2 SYDVKM. V lost 4 bases and J lost 3; bases outside the gene matches: 2. This CDR3 spans 14 amino acids. CDR3 sequence reads: CASSSLAGGYEQYF. The DNA of the CDR3 is TGTGCCAGCAGTTCGCTAGCGGGAGGCTACGAGCAGTACTTC.

Many counts were recorded for this clonotype. The chain carries TRBV12-3 or TRBV12-4 and TRBJ2-2; D is unclear. This CDR3 is 16 amino acids long. V was pared by 1 base and J by 0 bases, with 9 bases between. CDR3 in DNA: TGTGCCAGCAGTTTAGAACAGCCACCGAACACCGGGGAGCTGTTTTTT. Protein: CASSLEQPPNTGELFF.

This clonotype was recorded at least ten times. J is TRBJ2-1 and V is TRBV5-1; the match to TRBD1 covers 7 bases. After removal of 4 bases from V and 1 base from J, the junction contained 2 bases not matched to a gene. CDR1 is SGHRS, CDR2 YFSETQ, per germline. The CDR3 covers 14 residues. For the CDR3, the DNA is TGCGCCAGCAGCCAACAGGGGTCCTACAATGAGCAGTTCTTC. This gives the protein CASSQQGSYNEQFF.

This clonotype was observed a handful of times. The chain carries TRBV19 and TRBJ2-7, with 9 positions matching TRBD2. In germline, CDR1 is LNHDA, CDR2 SQIVND (reference sequence). The CDR3 loop spans 15 amino acids. V lost 3 bases to trimming and J lost 1 base; unmatched junction nucleotides: 4. The CDR3 DNA sequence: TGTGCCAGTAGTATTCAGACTAGCGGTTCCTACGAGCAGTACTTC. Translated: CASSIQTSGSYEQYF.

This rearrangement joins TRBV4-1 to TRBJ1-1; D remains unclear. The V and J ends lost 1 base and 6 bases respectively, with 12 bases between them. The germline V gene has CDR1 MGHRA and CDR2 YSYEKL. The CDR3 is 14 residues long. CDR3 sequence reads: CASSQVPHQAEAFF. The CDR3 DNA reads TGCGCCAGCAGCCAAGTCCCCCATCAGGCTGAAGCTTTCTTT.

This clonotype was counted a few times. A much larger clone differs from this one at a single base, so this may be a read error. The genes are TRBV5-1 and TRBJ2-1; 9 bases map to TRBD2. CDR1 and CDR2 from the germline V gene are SGHRS and YFSETQ. There are 15 residues in the CDR3. The CDR3 is CASSLGGGSGSEQLF. The CDR3 DNA sequence: TGCGCCAGCAGCTTGGGCGGCGGTAGCGGGAGTGAGCAGCTCTTC.

This clonotype has only a few counts. This chain uses TRBV12-5 with TRBJ1-2; D not certain. The CDR3 totals 16 residues. Germline values: CDR1 LGHNT, CDR2 FRNRAP. The V end was cut by 6 bases, the J end by 3 bases, with 20 bases between. CDR3 sequence reads: CASGPVRGPWDYGYTF. CDR3 DNA: TGTGCTAGTGGCCCCGTTCGAGGGCCGTGGGACTATGGCTACACCTTC.

This clonotype was counted ten times or more. The chain has TRBV12-3 or TRBV12-4 and TRBJ2-5; D ambiguous. There are 12 residues in the CDR3. Trimming stripped 7 bases from V and 5 bases from J, with 11 bases between. CDR3 sequence (DNA): TGTGCCAGCACCTCTCGTGGGGAGACCCAGTACTTC. It translates to CASTSRGETQYF.